The sequence of this T cell receptor (beta chain) was determined in a study of blood T cell repertoires in COVID-19. Study overall: The cDNA or gDNA used as material had been derived from T cells, B-cell-depleted T cells, or PBMCs.

The CDR3 length is 18 residues. Germline CDR1 LNHNV, CDR2 YYDKDF (reference sequence). The ends lost 0 bases at V and 2 bases at J; junction bases unmatched: 10. Only in-frame clones appear in the TCRdb table, and some are missing; sequencing was by immunoSEQ multiplex PCR. Of some 240,000 clones in the sample, about nine tenths were seen once. Sequencing was carried out using peripheral blood. The receptor was isolated from a man aged 60 to 75 who had recovered from COVID-19. The rearrangement joins TRBV15 to TRBJ2-3; 8 bases match TRBD2. CDR3 amino acids: CATSRDKAGERYTDTQYF. The DNA for the CDR3 is TGTGCCACCAGCAGAGATAAAGCGGGGGAGAGATACACAGATACGCAGTATTTT.